This is a list of T cell receptor beta chains from one sample in a study of technical replicates of blood from a handful of donors. This table comes from immunoSEQ multiplex PCR, and its TCRdb copy is limited to in-frame clones, with some not included. Of approximately 44,000 clones listed, around 97% are singletons. Sequencing was carried out using T cells isolated from PBMCs. All receptors come from a human donor in good health. The CDR3 runs from the conserved cysteine through the conserved F or W. A D gene is named only where the DNA matches it firmly. Size tells how often a clone was seen (once, few, many) or the class of an expanded clone, and some rows leave it out.

V: TRBV9; D: NA; J: TRBJ2-7; length: 12; size: NA; DNA: TGTGCCAGCAGCGTAGTAGTCTACGAGCAGTACTTC; CDR3: CASSVVVYEQYF
V: TRBV5-4; D: TRBD1; J: TRBJ1-2; length: 17; size: NA; DNA: TGTGCCAGCAGCCGCTTACTAGGGGACAGGACTAACTATGGCTACACCTTC; CDR3: CASSRLLGDRTNYGYTF
V: TRBV27; D: NA; J: TRBJ2-2; length: 13; size: once; DNA: TGTGCCAGCAGTTTAGCGGGATCGGGGGAGCTGTTTTTT; CDR3: CASSLAGSGELFF
V: TRBV10-3; D: NA; J: TRBJ1-2; length: 13; size: NA; DNA: TGTGCCATCAGTGTAGCCCAAAACTATGGCTACACCTTC; CDR3: CAISVAQNYGYTF
V: TRBV10-3; D: TRBD2; J: TRBJ2-1; length: 16; size: NA; DNA: TGTGCCATCAAGTCTAGCGGGAGTAGTTTCCACAATGAGCAGTTCTTC; CDR3: CAIKSSGSSFHNEQFF
V: TRBV5-6; D: NA; J: TRBJ2-5; length: 14; size: NA; DNA: TGTGCCAGCAGTGGGACGGGGGAGCAAGAGACCCAGTACTTC; CDR3: CASSGTGEQETQYF
V: TRBV6-6; D: TRBD2; J: TRBJ2-3; length: 14; size: NA; DNA: TGTGCCAGCACAAGCGGGAGGGGGACAGATACGCAGTATTTT; CDR3: CASTSGRGTDTQYF
V: TRBV7-2; D: TRBD2; J: TRBJ2-3; length: 14; size: once; DNA: TGTGCCAGCAGCTTAGATCTAGCGGGAGGTGGGCAGTATTTT; CDR3: CASSLDLAGGGQYF
V: TRBV7-8; D: TRBD1; J: TRBJ1-1; length: 17; size: NA; DNA: TGTGCCAGCAGCCCCCGTTGGGACAGCAACATGAACACTGAAGCTTTCTTT; CDR3: CASSPRWDSNMNTEAFF
V: TRBV7-9; D: NA; J: TRBJ1-2; length: 11; size: NA; DNA: TGTGCCAGCAGCCCGCTTAGGACTGACGCCTTC; CDR3: CASSPLRTDAF
V: TRBV9; D: NA; J: TRBJ2-5; length: 14; size: NA; DNA: TGTGCCAGCAGCGTAGGCGGATCCGGGGAGACCCAGTACTTC; CDR3: CASSVGGSGETQYF
V: TRBV5-1; D: TRBD2; J: TRBJ2-7; length: 16; size: NA; DNA: TGCGCCAGCAGCAATCTACCCGGGACTAGCGGCTACGAGCAGTACTTC; CDR3: CASSNLPGTSGYEQYF
V: TRBV27; D: NA; J: TRBJ2-1; length: 14; size: once; DNA: TGTGCCAGCAGTTTTCGCGTTAGTGTCAATGAGCAGTTCTTC; CDR3: CASSFRVSVNEQFF
V: TRBV7-2; D: TRBD2; J: TRBJ2-5; length: 15; size: NA; DNA: TGTGCCAGCAGCCATAGCGGGAGGGCCCGGGAGACCCAGTACTTC; CDR3: CASSHSGRARETQYF
V: TRBV28; D: NA; J: TRBJ1-2; length: 13; size: NA; DNA: TGTGCCAGCAGTTTATTAGCTAACTATGGCTACACCTTC; CDR3: CASSLLANYGYTF
V: TRBV6-1; D: NA; J: TRBJ2-2; length: 13; size: once; DNA: TGTGCCAGCACCCCCAGGGTAACCGGGGAGCTGTTTTTT; CDR3: CASTPRVTGELFF
V: TRBV6-5; D: TRBD2; J: TRBJ2-2; length: 12; size: NA; DNA: TGTGCCAGCAGCGGGAGGGTAGGGGAGCTGTTTTTT; CDR3: CASSGRVGELFF
V: TRBV6-5; D: NA; J: TRBJ2-2; length: 13; size: NA; DNA: TGTGCCAGCAGAAGTAGCGGTACCGGGGAGCTGTTTTTT; CDR3: CASRSSGTGELFF
V: TRBV30; D: TRBD1; J: TRBJ2-5; length: 13; size: NA; DNA: TGTGCCTGGAGTTCAGGGGGCGGTGAGACCCAGTACTTC; CDR3: CAWSSGGGETQYF
V: TRBV5-1; D: NA; J: TRBJ1-3; length: 16; size: NA; DNA: TGCGCCAGCAGCTTGGCCACAGCCAGCTCTGGAAACACCATATATTTT; CDR3: CASSLATASSGNTIYF
V: TRBV7-9; D: NA; J: TRBJ2-3; length: 19; size: NA; DNA: TGTGCCAGCAGGTACCGGACGGGGGAAAGGACCCCGGACACAGATACGCAGTATTTT; CDR3: CASRYRTGERTPDTDTQYF
V: TRBV11-3; D: NA; J: TRBJ2-5; length: 17; size: NA; DNA: TGTGCCAGCAGCTTAGGGTCGTTCCAAGTAGTAGAGGAGACCCAGTACTTC; CDR3: CASSLGSFQVVEETQYF
V: TRBV29-1; D: NA; J: TRBJ2-7; length: 15; size: NA; DNA: TGCAGCGTTGAAGGCGTTTCGGGAGAAGTCTACGAGCAGTACTTC; CDR3: CSVEGVSGEVYEQYF
V: TRBV2; D: NA; J: TRBJ1-1; length: 13; size: NA; DNA: TGTGCCAGGGAGGGGGGGGCGACCCCTGAAGCTTTCTTT; CDR3: CAREGGATPEAFF
V: TRBV19; D: TRBD1; J: TRBJ1-2; length: 15; size: NA; DNA: TGTGCCAGTAGGCCGGGACAGGAGGTTTCCTATGGCTACACCTTC; CDR3: CASRPGQEVSYGYTF
V: TRBV30; D: TRBD1; J: TRBJ1-1; length: 14; size: NA; DNA: TGTGCCTGGAGTCTTTTAGTGGGACAGGGGACAGCTTTCTTT; CDR3: CAWSLLVGQGTAFF
V: TRBV27; D: TRBD2; J: TRBJ2-5; length: 17; size: NA; DNA: TGTGCCAGCAGTTTATCGGGGGCTAGCGGGGCGCGGGGGACCCAGTACTTC; CDR3: CASSLSGASGARGTQYF
V: TRBV30; D: NA; J: TRBJ1-1; length: 13; size: NA; DNA: TGTGCCTGGGAGGACAGCATGAACACTGAAGCTTTCTTT; CDR3: CAWEDSMNTEAFF
V: TRBV9; D: TRBD2; J: TRBJ2-1; length: 16; size: NA; DNA: TGTGCCAGCAGCGGTTTTAGCGGGAGCGCTCTCAATGAGCAGTTCTTC; CDR3: CASSGFSGSALNEQFF
V: TRBV27; D: TRBD1; J: TRBJ1-2; length: 12; size: NA; DNA: TGTGCCAGCAGTGACAGGGAAGGTGGCTACACCTTC; CDR3: CASSDREGGYTF
V: TRBV6-6; D: NA; J: TRBJ1-1; length: 12; size: NA; DNA: TGTGCCAGCAGTAAAGCCGGGACTGAAGCTTTCTTT; CDR3: CASSKAGTEAFF
V: TRBV6-1; D: TRBD1; J: TRBJ1-1; length: 13; size: once; DNA: TGTGCCACCCTGGGACAGCTGAACACTGAAGCTTTCTTT; CDR3: CATLGQLNTEAFF
V: TRBV29-1; D: NA; J: TRBJ2-1; length: 12; size: NA; DNA: TGCAGCGTTGATATGGGCAGGAATGAGCAGTTCTTC; CDR3: CSVDMGRNEQFF
V: TRBV11-2; D: TRBD1; J: TRBJ1-2; length: 13; size: NA; DNA: TGTGCCAGCAGTCCAGGGGGAACCTATGGCTACACCTTC; CDR3: CASSPGGTYGYTF
V: TRBV7-2; D: NA; J: TRBJ1-1; length: 12; size: NA; DNA: TGTGCCAGCAGCGCCGTCGGGATAGAAGCTTTCTTT; CDR3: CASSAVGIEAFF
V: TRBV4-2; D: NA; J: TRBJ2-3; length: 17; size: NA; DNA: TGTGCCAGCAGCCAAGATTATAAGGGGGAGGGCCCAAATACGCAGTATTTT; CDR3: CASSQDYKGEGPNTQYF
V: TRBV28; D: NA; J: TRBJ2-2; length: 13; size: NA; DNA: TGTGCCAGCAGTTTTCCCAGCACCGGGGAGCTGTTTTTT; CDR3: CASSFPSTGELFF
V: TRBV7-9; D: NA; J: TRBJ1-1; length: 16; size: NA; DNA: TGTGCCAGCAGCTCTACAAGGAACACTATGAACACTGAAGCTTTCTTT; CDR3: CASSSTRNTMNTEAFF
V: TRBV10-3; D: NA; J: TRBJ2-5; length: 15; size: NA; DNA: TGTGCCATCTCATTAGGGGAAGTAGGTAAAGAGACCCAGTACTTC; CDR3: CAISLGEVGKETQYF
V: TRBV11-3; D: TRBD1; J: TRBJ2-7; length: 17; size: once; DNA: TGTGCCAGCAGCTCCTTAGACCTCACGGGGACAGCCTACGAGCAGTACTTC; CDR3: CASSSLDLTGTAYEQYF
V: TRBV6-5; D: NA; J: TRBJ2-7; length: 11; size: NA; DNA: TGTGCCAGCAGCAAACAGGGCGAGCAGTACTTC; CDR3: CASSKQGEQYF
V: TRBV25-1; D: NA; J: TRBJ2-7; length: 15; size: NA; DNA: TGTGCCAGCAGTCCCGGACGGCGGGATACCTACGAGCAGTACTTC; CDR3: CASSPGRRDTYEQYF
V: TRBV10-3; D: NA; J: TRBJ1-5; length: 15; size: once; DNA: TGTGCCATCAGTGAGGAGGAGGCTCAGGCGCAGCCCCAGCATTTT; CDR3: CAISEEEAQAQPQHF
V: TRBV28; D: NA; J: TRBJ2-3; length: 17; size: NA; DNA: TGTGCCAGCAGTTCCTTGGGTACAGGATATAGCACAGATACGCAGTATTTT; CDR3: CASSSLGTGYSTDTQYF
V: TRBV6-1; D: NA; J: TRBJ1-1; length: 12; size: NA; DNA: TGTGCCAGCATGGTATACACCACTGAAGCTTTCTTT; CDR3: CASMVYTTEAFF
V: TRBV6-5; D: TRBD1; J: TRBJ1-2; length: 15; size: NA; DNA: TGTGCCAGCACCAACCCAACAGGGGGCAATTATGGCTACACCTTC; CDR3: CASTNPTGGNYGYTF
V: TRBV6-5; D: TRBD1; J: TRBJ2-1; length: 15; size: NA; DNA: TGTGCCAGCAGTTACAGGGGGCACACCTACAATGAGCAGTTCTTC; CDR3: CASSYRGHTYNEQFF
V: TRBV6-1; D: TRBD2; J: TRBJ2-7; length: 15; size: NA; DNA: TGTGCCAGCACCCCCGGACTAGCGGGAGCTGGTGAGCAGTACTTC; CDR3: CASTPGLAGAGEQYF